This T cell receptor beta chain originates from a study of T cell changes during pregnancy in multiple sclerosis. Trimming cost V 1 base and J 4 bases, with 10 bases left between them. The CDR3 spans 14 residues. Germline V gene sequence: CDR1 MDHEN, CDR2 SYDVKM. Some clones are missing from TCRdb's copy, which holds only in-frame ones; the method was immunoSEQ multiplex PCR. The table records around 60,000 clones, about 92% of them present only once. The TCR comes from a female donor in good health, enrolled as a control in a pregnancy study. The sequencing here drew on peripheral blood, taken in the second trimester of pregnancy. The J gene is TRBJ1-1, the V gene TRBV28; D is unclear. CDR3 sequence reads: CASSLSIRSTEAFF. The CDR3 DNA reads TGTGCCAGCAGTTTATCAATACGGTCCACTGAAGCTTTCTTT.